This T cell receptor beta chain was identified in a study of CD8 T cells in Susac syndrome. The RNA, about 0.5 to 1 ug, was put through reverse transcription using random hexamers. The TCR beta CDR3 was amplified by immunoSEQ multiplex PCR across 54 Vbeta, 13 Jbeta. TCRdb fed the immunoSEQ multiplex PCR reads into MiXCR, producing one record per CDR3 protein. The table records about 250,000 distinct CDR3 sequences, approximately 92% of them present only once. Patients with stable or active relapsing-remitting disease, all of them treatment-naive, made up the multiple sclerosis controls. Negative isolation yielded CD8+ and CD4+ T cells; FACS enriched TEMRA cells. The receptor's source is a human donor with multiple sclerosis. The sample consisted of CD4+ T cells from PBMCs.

CDR3 region: CSAPSPRVRYEQYF. The CDR3 nucleotides read TGCAGTGCGCCCTCCCCCAGGGTTCGTTACGAGCAGTACTTC. V and J are TRBV20-1 and TRBJ2-7, with D maybe TRBD1 (5 bases). The ends were cut back, 6 bases at V and 4 bases at J, with 19 bases in the middle. Germline V gene sequence: CDR1 DFQATT, CDR2 SNEGSKA (reference sequence). The CDR3 runs 14 residues.